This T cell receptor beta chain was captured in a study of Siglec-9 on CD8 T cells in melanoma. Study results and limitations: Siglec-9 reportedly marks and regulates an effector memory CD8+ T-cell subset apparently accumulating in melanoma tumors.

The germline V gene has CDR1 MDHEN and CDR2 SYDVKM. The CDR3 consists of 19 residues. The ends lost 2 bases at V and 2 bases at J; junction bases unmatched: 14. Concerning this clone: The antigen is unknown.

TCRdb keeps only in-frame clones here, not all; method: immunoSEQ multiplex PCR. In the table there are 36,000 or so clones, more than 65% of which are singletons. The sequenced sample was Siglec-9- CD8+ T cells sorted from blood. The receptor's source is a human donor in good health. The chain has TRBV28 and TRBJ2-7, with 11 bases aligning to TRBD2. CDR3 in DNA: TGTGCCAGCAGTTTACCCACCACGCTGACTAGCGGGACCACCTACGAGCAGTACTTC. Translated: CASSLPTTLTSGTTYEQYF.